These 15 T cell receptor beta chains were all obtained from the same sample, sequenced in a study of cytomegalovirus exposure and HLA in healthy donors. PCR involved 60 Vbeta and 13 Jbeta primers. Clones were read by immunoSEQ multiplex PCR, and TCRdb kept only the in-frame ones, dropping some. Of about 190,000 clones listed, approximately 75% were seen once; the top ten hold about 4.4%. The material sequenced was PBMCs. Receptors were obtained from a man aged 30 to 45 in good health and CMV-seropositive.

In nucleotides, the CDR3 is TGTGCCAGCAGCCAAGTATGGATCCAGCGGGGGGGCTACAATGAGCAGTTCTTC. Protein product: CASSQVWIQRGGYNEQFF. The chain links TRBV14 to TRBJ2-1; 10 bases align to TRBD2. Per the germline V gene, CDR1 is SGHDN and CDR2 is FVKESK. The CDR3 has 18 amino acids. J gave up 3 bases and V 1 base, and 9 bases lay outside the gene matches.

CDR3 coding DNA: TGTGCCAGCAGCTTGTCTCCAGGGGGGTCACCTCAGCCCCAGCATTTT. As protein: CASSLSPGGSPQPQHF. This chain connects TRBV7-9 to TRBJ1-5, with TRBD1 matching over 7 bases. V was pared by 3 bases and J by 6 bases, with 11 bases of the junction left unmatched. The CDR3 loop spans 16 amino acids. CDR1 is SEHNR and CDR2 is FQNEAQ in the germline V gene (reference sequence). Drawing the rest from reference TRBV7-9 and TRBJ1-5, the complete variable domain is DTGVSQNPRHKITKRGQNVTFRCDPISEHNRLYWYRQTLGQGPEFLTYFQNEAQLEKSRLLSDRFSAERPKGSFSTLEIQRTEQGDSAMYLCASSLSPGGSPQPQHFGDGTRLSIL.

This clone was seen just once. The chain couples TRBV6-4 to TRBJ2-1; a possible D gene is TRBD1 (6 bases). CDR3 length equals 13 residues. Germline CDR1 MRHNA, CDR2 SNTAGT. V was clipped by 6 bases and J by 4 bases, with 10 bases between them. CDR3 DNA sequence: TGTGCCAGCAGCTCGACAGGTTACAATGAGCAGTTCTTC. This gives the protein CASSSTGYNEQFF.

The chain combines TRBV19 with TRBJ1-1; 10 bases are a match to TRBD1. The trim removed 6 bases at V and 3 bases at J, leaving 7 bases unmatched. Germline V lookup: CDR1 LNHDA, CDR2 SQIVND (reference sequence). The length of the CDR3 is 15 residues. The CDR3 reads CASSRDRGGYTEAFF. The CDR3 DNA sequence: TGTGCCAGTAGCCGGGACAGGGGAGGGTACACTGAAGCTTTCTTT.

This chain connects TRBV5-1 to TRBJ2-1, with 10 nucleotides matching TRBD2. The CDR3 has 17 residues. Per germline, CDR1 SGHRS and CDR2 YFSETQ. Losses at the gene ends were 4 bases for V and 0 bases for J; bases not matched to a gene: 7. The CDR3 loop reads CASSRLAGRSSYNEQFF. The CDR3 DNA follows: TGCGCCAGCAGCAGACTAGCGGGCCGAAGCTCCTACAATGAGCAGTTCTTC. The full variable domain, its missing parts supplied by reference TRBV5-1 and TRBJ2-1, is KAGVTQTPRYLIKTRGQQVTLSCSPISGHRSVSWYQQTPGQGLQFLFEYFSETQRNKGNFPGRFSGRQFSNSRSEMNVSTLELGDSALYLCASSRLAGRSSYNEQFFGPGTRLTVL.

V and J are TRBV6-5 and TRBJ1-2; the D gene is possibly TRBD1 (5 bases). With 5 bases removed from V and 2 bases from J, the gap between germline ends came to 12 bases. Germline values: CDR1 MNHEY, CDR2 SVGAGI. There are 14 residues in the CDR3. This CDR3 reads CASSPRQGNYGYTF. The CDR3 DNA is TGTGCCAGCAGTCCCCGCCAGGGCAACTATGGCTACACCTTC.

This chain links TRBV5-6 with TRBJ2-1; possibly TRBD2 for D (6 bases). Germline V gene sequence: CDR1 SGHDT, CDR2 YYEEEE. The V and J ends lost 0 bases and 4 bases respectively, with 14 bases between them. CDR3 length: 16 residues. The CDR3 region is CASSLASGEKYNEQFF. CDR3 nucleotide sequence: TGTGCCAGCAGCTTGGCCTCGGGGGAGAAGTACAATGAGCAGTTCTTC.

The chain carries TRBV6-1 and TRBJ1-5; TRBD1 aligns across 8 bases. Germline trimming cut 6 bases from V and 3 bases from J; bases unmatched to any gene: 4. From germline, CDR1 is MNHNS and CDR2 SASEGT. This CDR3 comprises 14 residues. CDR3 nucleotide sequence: TGTGCCAGCAGGGGACAGGTGATCAATCAGCCCCAGCATTTT. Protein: CASRGQVINQPQHF.

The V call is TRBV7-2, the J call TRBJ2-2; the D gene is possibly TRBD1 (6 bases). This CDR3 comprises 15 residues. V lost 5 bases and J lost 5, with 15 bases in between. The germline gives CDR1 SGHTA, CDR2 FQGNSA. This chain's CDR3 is CASSRSTGTTGELFF. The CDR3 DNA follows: TGTGCCAGCAGCCGTTCTACAGGGACGACCGGGGAGCTGTTTTTT.

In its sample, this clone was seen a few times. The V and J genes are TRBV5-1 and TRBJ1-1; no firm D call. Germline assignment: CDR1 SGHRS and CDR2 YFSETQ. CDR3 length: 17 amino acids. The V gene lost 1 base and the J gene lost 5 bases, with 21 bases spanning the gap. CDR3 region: CASSLSQGLRVRTEAFF. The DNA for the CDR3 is TGCGCCAGCAGCTTGTCCCAAGGTCTTCGGGTGAGAACTGAAGCTTTCTTT.

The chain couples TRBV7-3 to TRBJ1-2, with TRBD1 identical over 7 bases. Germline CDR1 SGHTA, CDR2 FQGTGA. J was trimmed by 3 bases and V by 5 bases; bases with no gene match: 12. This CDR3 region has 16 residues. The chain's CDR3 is CASSPRGGGGHYGYTF. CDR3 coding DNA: TGTGCCAGCAGCCCTCGGGGCGGAGGGGGCCACTATGGCTACACCTTC.

The CDR3 nucleotides read TGTGCCATCAGTGACAGGGATGGAATTCAGCCCCAGCATTTT. Its protein is CAISDRDGIQPQHF. The J gene is TRBJ1-5, the V gene TRBV10-3, with D perhaps matching TRBD1 (5 bases). This CDR3 contains 14 residues. Looked up from germline, CDR1 is ENHRY and CDR2 is SYGVKD. With 3 bases removed from V and 6 bases from J, the gap between germline ends came to 12 bases.

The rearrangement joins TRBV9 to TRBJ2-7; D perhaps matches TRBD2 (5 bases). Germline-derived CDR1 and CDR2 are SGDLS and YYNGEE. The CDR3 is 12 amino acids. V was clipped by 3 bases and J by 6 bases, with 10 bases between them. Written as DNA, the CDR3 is TGTGCCAGCAGCGACACGGGAATCGAGCAGTACTTC. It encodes CASSDTGIEQYF.

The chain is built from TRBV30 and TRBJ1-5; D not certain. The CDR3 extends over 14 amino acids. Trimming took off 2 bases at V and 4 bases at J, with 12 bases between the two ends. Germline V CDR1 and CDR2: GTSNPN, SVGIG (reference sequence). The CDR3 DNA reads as TGTGCCTGGAGTTCCCGAGCGCTAAATCAGCCCCAGCATTTT. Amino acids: CAWSSRALNQPQHF. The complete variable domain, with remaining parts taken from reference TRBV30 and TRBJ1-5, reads SQTIHQWPATLVQPVGSPLSLECTVEGTSNPNLYWYRQAAGRGLQLLFYSVGIGQISSEVPQNLSASRPQDRQFILSSKKLLLSDSGFYLCAWSSRALNQPQHFGDGTRLSIL.

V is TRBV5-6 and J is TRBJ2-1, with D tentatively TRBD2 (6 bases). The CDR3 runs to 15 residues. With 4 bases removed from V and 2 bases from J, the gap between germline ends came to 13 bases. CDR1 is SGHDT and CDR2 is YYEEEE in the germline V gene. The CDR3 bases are TGTGCCAGCAGCCCAGGGACTCTTGCCTACAATGAGCAGTTCTTC. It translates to CASSPGTLAYNEQFF.